One sample yielded the 23 T cell receptor beta chains listed below, sequenced in a study of blood T cell repertoires in COVID-19. Sequencing was performed with immunoSEQ multiplex PCR; in TCRdb, only in-frame clones are kept and a portion is missing. The sample includes about 140,000 clones, roughly 84% of them seen just once. The specimen was peripheral blood. The receptors shown here come from a human donor in a cohort sampled during active COVID-19.

The V gene is TRBV6-5, the J gene TRBJ1-5; 7 nucleotides align to TRBD1. V lost 5 bases and J lost 9; bases outside the gene matches: 7. Germline values: CDR1 MNHEY, CDR2 SVGAGI. The CDR3 contains 13 residues. CDR3 region: CASSRDSAWPQHF. The CDR3, as DNA: TGTGCCAGCAGTAGGGACAGCGCATGGCCCCAGCATTTT.

This chain connects TRBV2 to TRBJ2-3, with 10 bases matching TRBD1. After removal of 4 bases from V and 4 bases from J, the junction contained 2 bases not matched to a gene. The germline gives CDR1 SNHLY, CDR2 FYNNEI. The CDR3 sequence is 14 residues long. The chain's CDR3 is CASSAGTGADTQYF. The CDR3, as DNA: TGTGCCAGCAGTGCCGGGACAGGGGCAGATACGCAGTATTTT. The full variable domain, with the rest looked up from reference TRBV2 and TRBJ2-3, is EPEVTQTPSHQVTQMGQEVILRCVPISNHLYFYWYRQILGQKVEFLVSFYNNEISEKSEIFDDQFSVERPDGSNFTLKIRSTKLEDSAMYFCASSAGTGADTQYFGPGTRLTVL.

The chain uses TRBV28 and TRBJ2-1; 14 nucleotides match TRBD2. This CDR3 has 16 amino acids. V shed 8 bases, J shed 0 bases, and the junction held 3 bases outside the gene matches. The V gene's germline CDR1 is MDHEN and CDR2 SYDVKM. In DNA form, the CDR3 reads TGTGCCAGCGGACTAGCGGGAGGTTCCTCCTACAATGAGCAGTTCTTC. It is translated as CASGLAGGSSYNEQFF. The full variable domain, in which reference TRBV28 and TRBJ2-1 provide the parts outside the CDR3, is DVKVTQSSRYLVKRTGEKVFLECVQDMDHENMFWYRQDPGLGLRLIYFSYDVKMKEKGDIPEGYSVSREKKERFSLILESASTNQTSMYLCASGLAGGSSYNEQFFGPGTRLTVL.

The chain is built from TRBV2 and TRBJ2-1, with 14 positions matching TRBD2. V trimming: 8 bases; J trimming: 3 bases; junction bases outside the gene matches: 21. CDR1 and CDR2 from the germline V gene are SNHLY and FYNNEI. CDR3 size: 21 residues. CDR3 coding DNA: TGTGCCAGCCGACTCGAAATACCGGGACTAGCGGGAGTTCGTGGCTACAATGAGCAGTTCTTC. Its protein product is CASRLEIPGLAGVRGYNEQFF.

This clone was detected a few times. The CDR3 sequence: CASSPVYADTQYF. The CDR3 DNA reads TGTGCCAGCAGCCCCGTATATGCAGATACGCAGTATTTT. The V call is TRBV3-1 (or the pseudogene TRBV3-2), the J call TRBJ2-3; no clear D. The V gene lost 4 bases and the J gene lost 4 bases, with 9 bases spanning the gap. The CDR3 is 13 residues long. CDR1 and CDR2 (germline): LGHDT, YNNKEL (reference sequence).

The chain has TRBV2 and TRBJ1-4; weak D call: TRBD1 (6 bases). V lost 5 bases to trimming and J lost 8 bases, with 15 bases between them. The CDR3 is made up of 14 amino acids. Germline V CDR1 and CDR2: SNHLY, FYNNEI. The CDR3 here is CASSPQGEAEKLFF. CDR3 DNA: TGTGCCAGCAGTCCACAGGGCGAGGCCGAAAAACTGTTTTTT.

This clone was found many times. The V gene is TRBV19, the J gene TRBJ1-2; 10 bases line up with TRBD1. The V gene end was trimmed by 5 bases and the J gene end by 8 bases; junction bases not matched to a gene: 11. Germline CDR1 reads LNHDA; CDR2 reads SQIVND (reference sequence). The CDR3 is 15 amino acids. In DNA form, the CDR3 reads TGTGCCAGTAGTCGGGACAGGGGATCGACGCGGGGCTACACCTTC. This gives the protein CASSRDRGSTRGYTF.

V usage is TRBV19 and J usage is TRBJ1-2; 7 bases match TRBD1. The ends lost 8 bases at V and 4 bases at J; junction bases unmatched: 10. CDR1 and CDR2 from the germline V gene are LNHDA and SQIVND (reference sequence). CDR3 size: 14 residues. DNA of the CDR3: TGTGCCAGTTGGACAGGAGATTCCAGCTATGGCTACACCTTC. Translated: CASWTGDSSYGYTF.

The chain carries TRBV5-1 and TRBJ2-3; TRBD2 might be the D (5 bases). Trimming took off 5 bases at V and 2 bases at J, with 15 bases between the two ends. CDR3 length: 15 residues. The germline gives CDR1 SGHRS, CDR2 YFSETQ. CDR3 coding DNA: TGCGCCAGCAGTACTTCAGGACTGATCACAGATACGCAGTATTTT. Amino acid sequence: CASSTSGLITDTQYF. The full variable domain, rest sourced from reference TRBV5-1 and TRBJ2-3, is KAGVTQTPRYLIKTRGQQVTLSCSPISGHRSVSWYQQTPGQGLQFLFEYFSETQRNKGNFPGRFSGRQFSNSRSEMNVSTLELGDSALYLCASSTSGLITDTQYFGPGTRLTVL.

This chain links TRBV7-9 with TRBJ1-1; D gene ambiguous. The ends were cut back, 1 base at V and 4 bases at J, with 10 bases in the middle. The length of the CDR3 is 14 residues. Germline V CDR1 and CDR2: SEHNR, FQNEAQ (reference sequence). CDR3 protein: CASSLVPGFTEAFF. The DNA for the CDR3 is TGTGCCAGCAGCTTAGTGCCAGGATTCACTGAAGCTTTCTTT.

The chain is built from TRBV7-2 and TRBJ2-1; 7 nucleotides match TRBD2. CDR3 length equals 16 residues. Looked up from germline, CDR1 is SGHTA and CDR2 is FQGNSA. The V segment lost 1 base and the J segment 6 bases; nucleotides outside the gene matches: 9. The CDR3 protein is CASSLVSRGSGNEQFF. The CDR3 bases are TGTGCCAGCAGCTTAGTCTCTCGCGGGAGTGGCAATGAGCAGTTCTTC.

This clone has a single count. V and J are TRBV9 and TRBJ2-5; no firm D call. In germline, CDR1 is SGDLS, CDR2 YYNGEE. CDR3 length: 15 amino acids. The V and J ends lost 0 bases and 1 base respectively, with 10 bases between them. CDR3 in amino acids: CASSVAYFTQETQYF. Written as DNA, the CDR3 is TGTGCCAGCAGCGTAGCCTACTTTACCCAAGAGACCCAGTACTTC.

The genes are TRBV4-2 and TRBJ1-2; D gene unclear. CDR1 and CDR2 from the germline V gene are LGHNA and YNFKEQ. V lost 1 base to trimming and J lost 2 bases, with 23 bases between them. This CDR3 spans 19 amino acids. The CDR3: CASSQVGPVEDDGNYGYTF. CDR3 DNA: TGTGCCAGCAGCCAAGTGGGCCCAGTGGAAGATGACGGAAACTATGGCTACACCTTC.

This clone appeared once. The chain has TRBV7-2 and TRBJ2-7; D is perhaps TRBD1 (6 bases). The CDR3 spans 14 residues. V was trimmed by 5 bases and J by 5 bases, leaving 16 bases between them. Germline lookup yields CDR1 SGHTA and CDR2 FQGNSA. The CDR3 nucleotides read TGTGCCAGCAGCCCGGGACGGACAGTCCACGAGCAGTACTTC. Its protein product is CASSPGRTVHEQYF.

The chain joins TRBV4-2 to TRBJ1-2, with D unresolved. Trimming shortened V by 1 base and J by 3 bases, and 12 bases separated the two germline ends. This CDR3 contains 15 residues. Looked up from germline, CDR1 is LGHNA and CDR2 is YNFKEQ. CDR3 nucleotides: TGTGCCAGCAGCCAAGTTGGCGGGCGAGACTATGGCTACACCTTC. Translated, it gives CASSQVGGRDYGYTF.

The J gene is TRBJ2-5, the V gene TRBV9; 8 nucleotides line up with TRBD1. The trim removed 4 bases at V and 5 bases at J, leaving 10 bases unmatched. The germline V gene encodes CDR1 SGDLS and CDR2 YYNGEE. CDR3 length equals 15 residues. CDR3 in DNA: TGTGCCAGCAGCACACAAAGGACAGGGATCGAGACCCAGTACTTC. Amino acids: CASSTQRTGIETQYF.

The rearrangement uses TRBV19 and TRBJ1-1, with 7 positions matching TRBD1. Per the germline V gene, CDR1 is LNHDA and CDR2 is SQIVND (reference sequence). The trim removed 4 bases at V and 1 base at J, leaving 6 bases unmatched. The CDR3 runs to 15 residues. CDR3 DNA: TGTGCCAGTAGTACCCGACAGGGTGGGAACACTGAAGCTTTCTTT. It is translated as CASSTRQGGNTEAFF.

V usage is TRBV7-8 and J usage is TRBJ1-3, with D perhaps TRBD1 (6 bases). In germline, CDR1 is SGHVS, CDR2 FQNEAQ. V lost 2 bases to trimming and J lost 4 bases, with 12 bases between them. The CDR3 is 15 amino acids. The CDR3, as DNA: TGTGCCAGCAGCTTACAGGGGAAGGTGGGAAACACCATATATTTT. This codes for CASSLQGKVGNTIYF.

In nucleotides, the CDR3 is TGCGCCAGCAGCCCCGAAGGACTAGCGGGCTTCGCGAACACCGGGGAGCTGTTTTTT. It yields the protein CASSPEGLAGFANTGELFF. The chain couples TRBV4-1 to TRBJ2-2, with 11 bases identical to TRBD2. V was pared by 4 bases and J by 0 bases, with 10 bases of the junction left unmatched. The CDR3 has 19 residues. CDR1 is MGHRA and CDR2 is YSYEKL in the germline V gene.

The chain combines TRBV4-1 with TRBJ2-5, with D possibly matching TRBD1 (5 bases). Germline V CDR1 and CDR2: MGHRA, YSYEKL. With 0 bases removed from V and 5 bases from J, the gap between germline ends came to 7 bases. The CDR3 is 13 residues long. The CDR3 here is CASSQEGLETQYF. The CDR3 nucleotides read TGCGCCAGCAGCCAAGAGGGGCTGGAGACCCAGTACTTC.

The V call is TRBV5-1, the J call TRBJ1-1; tentative D call: TRBD1 (5 bases). The V end was cut by 2 bases, the J end by 7 bases, with 15 bases between. The CDR3 totals 14 residues. Per the germline V gene, CDR1 is SGHRS and CDR2 is YFSETQ. This CDR3 is CASSFSDSRSEAFF. Here the CDR3 DNA reads TGCGCCAGCAGCTTCAGTGACAGCCGAAGTGAAGCTTTCTTT. Full variable domain (outside the CDR3, taken from reference TRBV5-1 and TRBJ1-1): KAGVTQTPRYLIKTRGQQVTLSCSPISGHRSVSWYQQTPGQGLQFLFEYFSETQRNKGNFPGRFSGRQFSNSRSEMNVSTLELGDSALYLCASSFSDSRSEAFFGQGTRLTVV.

The chain is built from TRBV9 and TRBJ1-2; TRBD1 might be the D (5 bases). This CDR3 has 14 residues. Germline V gene sequence: CDR1 SGDLS, CDR2 YYNGEE. Trimming pared 5 bases from V and 0 bases from J, leaving 11 bases between. CDR3 sequence reads: CASRLDRPNYGYTF. The DNA for the CDR3 is TGTGCCAGCAGGCTAGACAGACCTAACTATGGCTACACCTTC.

The chain employs TRBV6-4 and TRBJ1-4, with D uncertain. Trimming took 3 bases from V and 4 from J, leaving 6 bases between them. The CDR3 covers 13 residues. Germline-derived CDR1 and CDR2 are MRHNA and SNTAGT. The CDR3 region has the DNA TGTGCCAGCAGTGAACAGCTTAATGAAAAACTGTTTTTT. Amino acid sequence: CASSEQLNEKLFF.